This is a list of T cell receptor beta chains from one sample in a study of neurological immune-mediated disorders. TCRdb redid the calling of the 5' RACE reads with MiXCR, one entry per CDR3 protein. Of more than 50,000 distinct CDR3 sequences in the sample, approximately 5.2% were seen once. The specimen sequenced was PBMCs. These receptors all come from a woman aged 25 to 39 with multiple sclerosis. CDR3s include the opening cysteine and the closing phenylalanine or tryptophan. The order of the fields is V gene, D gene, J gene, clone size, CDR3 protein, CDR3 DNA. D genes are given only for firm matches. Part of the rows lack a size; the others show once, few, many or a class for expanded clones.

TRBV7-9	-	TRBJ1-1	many	CASSLLGGANTEAFF	TGTGCCAGCAGCTTACTGGGGGGGGCGAACACTGAAGCTTTCTTT
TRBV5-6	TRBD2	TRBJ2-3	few	CASSPLAGGTDTQYF	TGTGCCAGCAGCCCTTTAGCGGGGGGGACTGATACGCAGTATTTT
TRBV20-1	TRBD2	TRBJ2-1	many	CSATTSGGPLGQFF	TGCAGTGCTACCACTAGCGGGGGCCCCCTTGGGCAGTTCTTC
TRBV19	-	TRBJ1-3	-	CASSGDSSGNTIYF	TGTGCCAGTAGTGGAGACAGCTCTGGAAACACCATATATTTT
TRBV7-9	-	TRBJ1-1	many	CASSLLGDTEAFF	TGTGCCAGCAGCTTATTGGGAGACACTGAAGCTTTCTTT
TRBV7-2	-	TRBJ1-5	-	CASSRVLNQPQHF	TGTGCCAGCTCACGCGTTCTCAATCAGCCCCAGCATTTT
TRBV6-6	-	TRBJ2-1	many	CASSYSGNEQFF	TGTGCCAGCAGTTACTCGGGGAATGAGCAGTTCTTC
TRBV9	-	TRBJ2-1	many	CASSLGQSEQFF	TGTGCCAGCAGTCTAGGACAGTCCGAGCAGTTCTTC
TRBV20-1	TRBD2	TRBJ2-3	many	CSASDMTSGKSTDTQYF	TGCAGTGCTAGTGATATGACTAGCGGCAAGAGCACAGATACGCAGTATTTT
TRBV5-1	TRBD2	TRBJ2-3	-	CASSSTLMGGADTQYF	TGCGCCAGCAGCTCCACCCTGATGGGGGGGGCAGATACGCAGTATTTT
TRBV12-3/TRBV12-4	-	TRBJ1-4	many	CASSFIFPTGVNEKLFF	TGTGCCAGCAGTTTTATTTTCCCGACAGGTGTTAATGAAAAACTGTTTTTT
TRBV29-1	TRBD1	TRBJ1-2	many	CSVRGGLRTLRGVGYTF	TGCAGCGTTCGAGGGGGGCTCCGGACACTCAGGGGGGTTGGCTACACCTTC
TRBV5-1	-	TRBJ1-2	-	CASSQTGLGDGYTF	TGCGCCAGCAGCCAAACAGGGTTAGGAGATGGCTACACCTTC
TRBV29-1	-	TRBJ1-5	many	CSVVEGGNQPQHF	TGCAGCGTTGTGGAGGGAGGGAATCAGCCCCAGCATTTT
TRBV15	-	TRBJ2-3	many	CATSRDQGLTYTQYF	TGTGCCACCAGCAGAGATCAGGGGCTCACGTATACGCAGTATTTT
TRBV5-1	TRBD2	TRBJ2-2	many	CASSTGLAGAAGELFF	TGCGCCAGCAGCACGGGACTAGCGGGGGCGGCCGGGGAGCTGTTTTTT
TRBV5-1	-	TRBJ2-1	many	CASSQGGGGNEQFF	TGCGCCAGCAGCCAGGGGGGCGGTGGGAATGAGCAGTTCTTC
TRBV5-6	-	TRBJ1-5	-	CASSATGNYQPQHF	TGTGCCAGCAGCGCAACCGGGAACTATCAGCCCCAGCATTTT